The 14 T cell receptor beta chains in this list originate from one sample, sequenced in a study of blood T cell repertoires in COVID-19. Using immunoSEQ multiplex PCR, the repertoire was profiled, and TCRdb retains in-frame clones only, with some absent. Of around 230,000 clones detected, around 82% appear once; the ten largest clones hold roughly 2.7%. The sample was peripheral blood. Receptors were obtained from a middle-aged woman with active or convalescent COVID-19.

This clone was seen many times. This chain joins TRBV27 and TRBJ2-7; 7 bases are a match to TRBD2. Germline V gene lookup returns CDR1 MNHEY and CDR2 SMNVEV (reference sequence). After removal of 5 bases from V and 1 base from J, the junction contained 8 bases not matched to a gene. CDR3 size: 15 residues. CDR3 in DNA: TGTGCCAGCAGTGGAAGCTTCGGGAGGTCCTACGAGCAGTACTTC. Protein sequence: CASSGSFGRSYEQYF.

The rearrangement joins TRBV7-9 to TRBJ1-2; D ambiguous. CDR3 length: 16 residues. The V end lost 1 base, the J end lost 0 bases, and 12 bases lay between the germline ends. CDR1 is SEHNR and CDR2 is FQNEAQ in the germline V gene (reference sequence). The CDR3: CASSLGSQLTNYGYTF. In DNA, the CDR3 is TGTGCCAGCAGCTTAGGGAGCCAGCTTACTAACTATGGCTACACCTTC.

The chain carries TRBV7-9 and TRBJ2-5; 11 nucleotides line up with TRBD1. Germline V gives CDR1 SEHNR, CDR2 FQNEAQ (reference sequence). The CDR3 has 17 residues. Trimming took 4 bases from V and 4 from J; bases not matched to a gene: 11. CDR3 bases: TGTGCCAGCAGCTCCACGGACAGGGGGCTATTAGGAGAGACCCAGTACTTC. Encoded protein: CASSSTDRGLLGETQYF. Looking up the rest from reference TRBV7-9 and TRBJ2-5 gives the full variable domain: DTGVSQNPRHKITKRGQNVTFRCDPISEHNRLYWYRQTLGQGPEFLTYFQNEAQLEKSRLLSDRFSAERPKGSFSTLEIQRTEQGDSAMYLCASSSTDRGLLGETQYFGPGTRLLVL.

CDR3 sequence (DNA): TGTGCCAGTAGCACGACAGGGAAAGAGACCCAGTACTTC. Its translation: CASSTTGKETQYF. V usage is TRBV19 and J usage is TRBJ2-5; 7 positions match TRBD1. The CDR3 loop spans 13 amino acids. V was pared by 6 bases and J by 3 bases, with 4 bases of the junction left unmatched. The V gene's germline CDR1 is LNHDA and CDR2 SQIVND (reference sequence).

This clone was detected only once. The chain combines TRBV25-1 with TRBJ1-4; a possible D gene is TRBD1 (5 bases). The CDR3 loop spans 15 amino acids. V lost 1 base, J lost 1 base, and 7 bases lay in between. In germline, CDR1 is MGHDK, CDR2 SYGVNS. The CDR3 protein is CASSELRGTNEKLFF. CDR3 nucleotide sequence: TGTGCCAGCAGTGAATTAAGGGGAACTAATGAAAAACTGTTTTTT.

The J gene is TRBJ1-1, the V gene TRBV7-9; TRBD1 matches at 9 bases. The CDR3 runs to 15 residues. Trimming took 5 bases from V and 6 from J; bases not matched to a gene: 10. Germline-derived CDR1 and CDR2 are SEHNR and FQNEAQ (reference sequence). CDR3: CASSPFPGQGPEAFF. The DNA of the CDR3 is TGTGCCAGCAGCCCATTCCCGGGACAGGGTCCTGAAGCTTTCTTT.

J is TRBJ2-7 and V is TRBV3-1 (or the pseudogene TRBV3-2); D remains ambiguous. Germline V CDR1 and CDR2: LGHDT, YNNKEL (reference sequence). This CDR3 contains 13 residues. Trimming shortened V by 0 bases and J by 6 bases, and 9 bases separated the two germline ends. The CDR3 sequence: CASSQDRRPEQYF. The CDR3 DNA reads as TGTGCCAGCAGCCAAGATCGGCGGCCCGAGCAGTACTTC.

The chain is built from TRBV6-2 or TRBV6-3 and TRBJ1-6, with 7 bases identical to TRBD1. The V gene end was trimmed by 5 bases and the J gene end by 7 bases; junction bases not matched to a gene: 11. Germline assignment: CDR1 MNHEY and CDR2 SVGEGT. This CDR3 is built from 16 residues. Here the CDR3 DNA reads TGTGCCAGCAGTAGACAGCGCCAGGGGGGCAATTCACCCCTCCACTTT. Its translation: CASSRQRQGGNSPLHF.

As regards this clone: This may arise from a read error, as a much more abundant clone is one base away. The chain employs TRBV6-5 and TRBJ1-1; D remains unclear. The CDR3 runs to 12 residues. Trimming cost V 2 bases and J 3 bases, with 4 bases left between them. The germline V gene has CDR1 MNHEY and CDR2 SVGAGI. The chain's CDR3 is CASSYGDTEAFF. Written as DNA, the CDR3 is TGTGCCAGCAGTTACGGAGACACTGAAGCTTTCTTT.

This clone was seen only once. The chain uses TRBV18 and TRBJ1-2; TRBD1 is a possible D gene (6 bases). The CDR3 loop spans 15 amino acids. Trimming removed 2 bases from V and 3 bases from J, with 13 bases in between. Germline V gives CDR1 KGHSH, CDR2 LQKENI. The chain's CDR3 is CASSPGTTGYYGYTF. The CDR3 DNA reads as TGTGCCAGCTCACCAGGGACGACAGGCTACTATGGCTACACCTTC.

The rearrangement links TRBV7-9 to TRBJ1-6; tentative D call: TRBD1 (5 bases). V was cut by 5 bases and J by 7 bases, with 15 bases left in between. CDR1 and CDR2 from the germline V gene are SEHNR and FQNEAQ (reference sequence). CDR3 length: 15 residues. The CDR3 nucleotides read TGTGCCAGCAGCCCCCGAGGACAATCCAATTCACCCCTCCACTTT. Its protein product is CASSPRGQSNSPLHF.

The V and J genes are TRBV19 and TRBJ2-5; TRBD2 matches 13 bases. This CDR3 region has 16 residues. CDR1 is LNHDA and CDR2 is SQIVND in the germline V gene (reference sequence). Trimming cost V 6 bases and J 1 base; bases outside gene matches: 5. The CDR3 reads CASSQLAGGFQETQYF. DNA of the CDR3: TGTGCCAGTAGCCAACTAGCGGGAGGGTTCCAAGAGACCCAGTACTTC.

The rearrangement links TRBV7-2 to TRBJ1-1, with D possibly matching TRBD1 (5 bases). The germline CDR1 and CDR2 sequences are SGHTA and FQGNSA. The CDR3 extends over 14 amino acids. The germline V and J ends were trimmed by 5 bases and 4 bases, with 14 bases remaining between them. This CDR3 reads CASSARVLSTEAFF. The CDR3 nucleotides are TGTGCCAGCAGCGCCAGGGTCCTAAGCACTGAAGCTTTCTTT.

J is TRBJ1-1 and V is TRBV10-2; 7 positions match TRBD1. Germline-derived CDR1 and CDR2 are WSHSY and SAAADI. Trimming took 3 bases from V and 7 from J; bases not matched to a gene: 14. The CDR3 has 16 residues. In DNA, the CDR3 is TGCGCCAGCAGTGAAGACGCGCGAGGGGGCGCTGATGAAGCTTTCTTT. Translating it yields CASSEDARGGADEAFF.